This TCR beta chain is from a study of blood T cell repertoires in COVID-19. Overall study context: Samples came from the United States, Italy and Spain, spanning acute and convalescent COVID-19. Sample material is recorded as cDNA or gDNA derived from T cells, B-cell-depleted T cells, or PBMCs.

How the authors handled the data: Amplification from reference gene primers served as the basis for estimated nucleated cell counts. The table came from immunoSEQ multiplex PCR; TCRdb's copy has only in-frame clones and leaves some out. V, J and clone size are taken as reported in that table, and D and trimming were inferred from the DNA itself. The sample consists of roughly 140,000 clones, around 80% of them appearing once. The CDR3 covers 15 residues. In germline, CDR1 is SGHTA, CDR2 FQGNSA. The ends lost 4 bases at V and 6 bases at J; junction bases unmatched: 6. This chain joins TRBV7-2 and TRBJ1-4, with 9 nucleotides matching TRBD1. What was sequenced was peripheral blood. The receptor's source is a woman in her forties or fifties with acute or convalescent COVID-19. CDR3 nucleotides: TGTGCCAGCAGCTCAAACAGGGGGCGGGATGAAAAACTGTTTTTT. As protein: CASSSNRGRDEKLFF.